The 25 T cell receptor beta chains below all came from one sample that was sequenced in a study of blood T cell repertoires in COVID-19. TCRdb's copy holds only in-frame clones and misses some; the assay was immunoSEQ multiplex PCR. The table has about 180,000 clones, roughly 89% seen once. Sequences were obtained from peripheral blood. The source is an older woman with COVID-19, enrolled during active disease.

CDR3 coding DNA: TGCAGCGTTTTGGGACAGCCGAACACTGAAGCTTTCTTT. It translates to CSVLGQPNTEAFF. The chain has TRBV29-1 and TRBJ1-1; 7 positions match TRBD1. The CDR3 has 13 amino acids. From germline, CDR1 is SQVTM and CDR2 ANQGSEA. J gave up 1 base and V 5 bases, and 4 bases lay outside the gene matches.

CDR3 in amino acids: CASSLVRAGVTNEQFF. In DNA form, the CDR3 reads TGTGCCAGCAGCTTAGTGCGAGCGGGAGTAACCAATGAGCAGTTCTTC. The V and J genes are TRBV7-9 and TRBJ2-1, with 8 bases identical to TRBD2. The V gene's germline CDR1 is SEHNR and CDR2 FQNEAQ (reference sequence). The CDR3 totals 16 residues. The J segment lost 6 bases and the V segment lost 1 base, leaving 8 bases of the junction unmatched.

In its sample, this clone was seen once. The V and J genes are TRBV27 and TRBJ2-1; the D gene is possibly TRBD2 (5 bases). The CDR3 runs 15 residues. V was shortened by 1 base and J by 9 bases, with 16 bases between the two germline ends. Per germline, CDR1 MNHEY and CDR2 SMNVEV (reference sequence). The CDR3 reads CASSLWALDGVEQFF. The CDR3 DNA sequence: TGTGCCAGCAGTTTATGGGCCCTTGACGGGGTTGAGCAGTTCTTC.

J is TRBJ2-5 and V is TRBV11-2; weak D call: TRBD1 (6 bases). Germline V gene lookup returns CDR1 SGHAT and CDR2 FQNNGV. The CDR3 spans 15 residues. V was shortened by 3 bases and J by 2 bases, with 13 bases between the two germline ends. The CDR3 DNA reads TGTGCCAGCAGCTTTACCGGGACAACTCAAGAGACCCAGTACTTC. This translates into CASSFTGTTQETQYF. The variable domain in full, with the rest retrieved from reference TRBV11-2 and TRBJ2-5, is EAGVAQSPRYKIIEKRQSVAFWCNPISGHATLYWYQQILGQGPKLLIQFQNNGVVDDSQLPKDRFSAERLKGVDSTLKIQPAKLEDSAVYLCASSFTGTTQETQYFGPGTRLLVL.

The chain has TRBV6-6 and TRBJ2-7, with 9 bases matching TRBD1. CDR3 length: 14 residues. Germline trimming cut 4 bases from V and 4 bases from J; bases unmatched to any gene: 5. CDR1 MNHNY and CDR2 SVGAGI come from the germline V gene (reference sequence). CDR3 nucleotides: TGTGCCAGCAGTTTACCGGGACAGGGATACGAGCAGTACTTC. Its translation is CASSLPGQGYEQYF.

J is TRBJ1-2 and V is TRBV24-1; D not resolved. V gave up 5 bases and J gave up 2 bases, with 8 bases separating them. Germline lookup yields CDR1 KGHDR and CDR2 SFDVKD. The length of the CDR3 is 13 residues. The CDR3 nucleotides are TGTGCCACCAGTGCTGCAGGAAACTATGGCTACACCTTC. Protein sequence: CATSAAGNYGYTF.

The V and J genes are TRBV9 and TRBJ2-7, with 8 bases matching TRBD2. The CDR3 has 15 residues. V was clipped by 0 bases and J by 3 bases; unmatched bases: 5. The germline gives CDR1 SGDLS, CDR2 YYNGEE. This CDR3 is CASSVGLASYYEQYF. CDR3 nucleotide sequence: TGTGCCAGCAGCGTAGGACTAGCGAGCTACTACGAGCAGTACTTC.

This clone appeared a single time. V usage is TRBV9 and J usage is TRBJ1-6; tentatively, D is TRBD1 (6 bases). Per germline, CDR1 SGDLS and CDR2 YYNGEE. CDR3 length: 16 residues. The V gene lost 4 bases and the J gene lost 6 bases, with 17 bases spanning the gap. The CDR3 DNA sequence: TGTGCCAGCAGCCCAAACCGAGGGGGTACTAATTCACCCCTCCACTTT. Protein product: CASSPNRGGTNSPLHF.

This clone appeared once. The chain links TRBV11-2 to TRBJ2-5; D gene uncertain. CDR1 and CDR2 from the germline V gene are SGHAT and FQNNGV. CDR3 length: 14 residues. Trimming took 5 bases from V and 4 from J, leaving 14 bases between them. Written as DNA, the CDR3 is TGTGCCAGCAGCCCTGGAGTCAGTCCAGAGACCCAGTACTTC. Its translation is CASSPGVSPETQYF.

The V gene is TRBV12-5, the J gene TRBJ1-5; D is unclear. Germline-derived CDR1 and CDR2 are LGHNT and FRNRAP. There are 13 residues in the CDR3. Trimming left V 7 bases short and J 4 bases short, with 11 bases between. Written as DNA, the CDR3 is TGTGCTAGTGCCGTCCTCGGTAATCAGCCCCAGCATTTT. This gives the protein CASAVLGNQPQHF.

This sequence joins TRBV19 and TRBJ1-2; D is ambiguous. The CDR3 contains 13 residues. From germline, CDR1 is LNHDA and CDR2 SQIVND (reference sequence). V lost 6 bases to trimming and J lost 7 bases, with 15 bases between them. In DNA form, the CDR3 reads TGTGCCAGTAGCTACAGCTCCCGCTCTGGCTACACCTTC. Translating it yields CASSYSSRSGYTF.

The CDR3 bases are TGTGCCAGCAGTCGGACAGGAACCTACGAGCAGTACTTC. This translates into CASSRTGTYEQYF. The chain uses TRBV27 and TRBJ2-7; 7 bases are a match to TRBD1. The length of the CDR3 is 13 residues. The V gene's germline CDR1 is MNHEY and CDR2 SMNVEV (reference sequence). J lost 2 bases, V lost 5 bases, and 3 bases had no gene match.

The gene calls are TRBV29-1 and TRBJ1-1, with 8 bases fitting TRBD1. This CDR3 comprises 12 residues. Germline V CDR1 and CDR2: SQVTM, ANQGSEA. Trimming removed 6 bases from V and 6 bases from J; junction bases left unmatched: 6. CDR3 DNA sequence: TGCAGCGTGGCGAAACAGGGGGCTGAAGCTTTCTTT. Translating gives CSVAKQGAEAFF.

The CDR3 sequence: CATRAGVIADTQYF. DNA of the CDR3: TGTGCCACCCGAGCGGGAGTAATCGCAGATACGCAGTATTTT. V and J are TRBV10-3 and TRBJ2-3, with TRBD2 matching over 8 bases. Looked up from germline, CDR1 is ENHRY and CDR2 is SYGVKD. The CDR3 has 14 amino acids. Trimming at V came to 10 bases and at J to 4 bases, leaving 10 bases not matched to a gene.

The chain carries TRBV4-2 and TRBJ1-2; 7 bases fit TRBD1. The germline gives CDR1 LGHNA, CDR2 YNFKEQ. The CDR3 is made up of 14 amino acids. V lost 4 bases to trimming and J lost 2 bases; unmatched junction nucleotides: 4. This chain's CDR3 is CASSPETGNYGYTF. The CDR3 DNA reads TGTGCCAGCAGCCCCGAGACAGGGAACTATGGCTACACCTTC.

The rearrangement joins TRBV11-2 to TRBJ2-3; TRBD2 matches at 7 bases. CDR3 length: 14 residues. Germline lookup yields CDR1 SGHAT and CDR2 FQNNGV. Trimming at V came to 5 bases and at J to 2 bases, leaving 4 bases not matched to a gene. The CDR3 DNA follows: TGTGCCAGCAGCCAGCGGGATGACACAGATACGCAGTATTTT. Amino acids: CASSQRDDTDTQYF. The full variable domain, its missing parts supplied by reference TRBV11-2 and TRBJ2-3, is EAGVAQSPRYKIIEKRQSVAFWCNPISGHATLYWYQQILGQGPKLLIQFQNNGVVDDSQLPKDRFSAERLKGVDSTLKIQPAKLEDSAVYLCASSQRDDTDTQYFGPGTRLTVL.

The CDR3 protein is CASSVAGTGGPAYQPQHF. In DNA form, the CDR3 reads TGTGCCAGCAGCGTAGCCGGGACAGGGGGCCCGGCTTATCAGCCCCAGCATTTT. The chain carries TRBV6-2 or TRBV6-3 and TRBJ1-5; 12 bases line up with TRBD1. This CDR3 is 18 amino acids long. Trimming took 6 bases from V and 5 from J; bases not matched to a gene: 14. In germline, CDR1 is MNHEY, CDR2 SVGEGT.

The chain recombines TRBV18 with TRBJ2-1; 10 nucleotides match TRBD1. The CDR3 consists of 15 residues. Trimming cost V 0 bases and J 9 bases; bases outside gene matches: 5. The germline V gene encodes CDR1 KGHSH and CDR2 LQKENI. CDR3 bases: TGTGCCAGCTCACCACCTAGGGGACAGGGGACTGAGCAGTTCTTC. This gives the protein CASSPPRGQGTEQFF.

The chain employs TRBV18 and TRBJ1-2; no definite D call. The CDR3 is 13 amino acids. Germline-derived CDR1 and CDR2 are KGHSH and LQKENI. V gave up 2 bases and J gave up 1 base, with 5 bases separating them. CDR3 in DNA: TGTGCCAGCTCACCAGCGAATAACTATGGCTACACCTTC. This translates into CASSPANNYGYTF.

DNA of the CDR3: TGTGCCAGTAGTATAACCAGGGGGGTCGCTGAAGCTTTCTTT. Protein sequence: CASSITRGVAEAFF. The rearrangement joins TRBV19 to TRBJ1-1; 7 positions agree with TRBD1. Trimming cost V 2 bases and J 6 bases; bases outside gene matches: 6. Germline values: CDR1 LNHDA, CDR2 SQIVND (reference sequence). The CDR3 has 14 amino acids.

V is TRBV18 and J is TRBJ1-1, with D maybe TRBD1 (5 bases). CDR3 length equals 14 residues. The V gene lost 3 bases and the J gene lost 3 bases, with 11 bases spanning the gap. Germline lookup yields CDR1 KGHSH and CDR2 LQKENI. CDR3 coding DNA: TGTGCCAGCTCACCTAGGCTAGGGGACACTGAAGCTTTCTTT. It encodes CASSPRLGDTEAFF.

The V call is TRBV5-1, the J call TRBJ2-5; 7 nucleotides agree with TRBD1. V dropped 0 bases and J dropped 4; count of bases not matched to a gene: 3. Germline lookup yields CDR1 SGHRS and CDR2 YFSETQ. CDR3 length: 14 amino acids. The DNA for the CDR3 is TGCGCCAGCAGCTTGGACAGGGGACGAGAGACCCAGTACTTC. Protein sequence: CASSLDRGRETQYF.

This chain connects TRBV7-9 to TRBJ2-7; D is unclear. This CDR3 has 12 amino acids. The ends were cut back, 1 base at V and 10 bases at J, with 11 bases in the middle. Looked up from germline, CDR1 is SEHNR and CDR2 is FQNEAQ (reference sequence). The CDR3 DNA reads TGTGCCAGCAGCTTAGACGAGTCCCGACAGTACTTC. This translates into CASSLDESRQYF.

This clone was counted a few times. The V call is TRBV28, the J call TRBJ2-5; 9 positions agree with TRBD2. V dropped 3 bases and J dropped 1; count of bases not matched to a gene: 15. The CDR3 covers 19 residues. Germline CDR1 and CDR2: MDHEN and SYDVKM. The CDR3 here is CASSLFGAYSTSGQETQYF. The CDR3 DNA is TGTGCCAGCAGTTTGTTCGGCGCTTACTCGACTAGCGGCCAAGAGACCCAGTACTTC.

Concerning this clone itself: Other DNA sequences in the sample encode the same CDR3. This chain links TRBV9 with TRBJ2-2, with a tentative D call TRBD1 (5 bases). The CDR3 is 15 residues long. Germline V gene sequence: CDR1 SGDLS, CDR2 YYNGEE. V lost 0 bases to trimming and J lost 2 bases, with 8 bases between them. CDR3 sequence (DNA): TGTGCCAGCAGCGTAGGCGGACATAACACCGGGGAGCTGTTTTTT. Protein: CASSVGGHNTGELFF.